This T cell receptor beta chain was sequenced during a study of blood T cell repertoires in COVID-19. Across the whole study: PBMCs, B-cell-depleted T cells, or T cells provided the cDNA or gDNA that made up the material.

V shed 5 bases and J shed 7 bases, with 20 bases lying between them. The CDR3 totals 15 residues. Germline CDR1 MNHEY, CDR2 SMNVEV (reference sequence). Clinical history reported by participants formed the basis on which cohorts were assigned. Using immunoSEQ multiplex PCR, the repertoire was profiled, and TCRdb retains in-frame clones only, with some absent. The table records fewer than 500,000 clones, over 75% of them present only once. The chain is built from TRBV27 and TRBJ1-2, with D perhaps TRBD1 (5 bases). The sequence was collected from a man under 40 who had recovered from COVID-19. Sequences were obtained from PBMCs or T cells enriched from blood (not recorded which). In DNA, the CDR3 is TGTGCCAGCAGTCCCGGGACTGCGTCAGGATCTGGCTACACCTTC. It yields the protein CASSPGTASGSGYTF.